This T cell receptor (beta chain) was identified in a study of T cell responses to AZD1222 COVID-19 vaccine. General study findings and limits: No day 14 peak samples; only post-peak repertoires were characterized.

Points on this clone: As yet, its antigen is unknown.

TCRdb keeps only in-frame clones here, not all; method: immunoSEQ multiplex PCR. Among around 61,000 clones listed, roughly 88% were seen once. Germline assignment: CDR1 MNHNY and CDR2 SVGAGI (reference sequence). CDR3 length equals 14 residues. V was pared by 7 bases and J by 1 base, with 6 bases of the junction left unmatched. This clonotype was sampled from an adult in good health. The specimen comprised peripheral blood, sampled on day 0 of AZD1222 vaccination. This chain links TRBV6-6 with TRBJ1-1; TRBD1 agrees at 7 bases. CDR3 nucleotides: TGTGCCAGCATTCCGGGACAGCGGAACACTGAAGCTTTCTTT. Protein sequence: CASIPGQRNTEAFF.